Reported below is one T cell receptor (beta chain). The assay was immunoSEQ multiplex PCR, and TCRdb's table has in-frame clones only and misses some. The sample lists more than 90,000 clones, approximately 90% occurring once. The germline CDR1 and CDR2 sequences are MNHEY and SVGAGI. The CDR3 runs 13 residues. V dropped 2 bases and J dropped 3 bases, with 7 bases sitting between them. These data are taken from a study of T cell changes during pregnancy in multiple sclerosis. This chain links TRBV6-5 with TRBJ1-1, with D tentatively TRBD1 (5 bases). The TCR sequence derives from a female donor with multiple sclerosis, enrolled in a pregnancy study. The sequencing used peripheral blood, collected in the third trimester of pregnancy. Written as DNA, the CDR3 is TGTGCCAGCAGTTACGACAGACACACTGAAGCTTTCTTT. Protein sequence: CASSYDRHTEAFF.